This TCR beta chain was sequenced during a study of blood T cell repertoires in COVID-19. About the study: COVID-19 samples collected from the United States, Italy and Spain covered acute and convalescent phases.

Assay: immunoSEQ multiplex PCR; the TCRdb copy retains only in-frame clones and omits some. The table includes about 49,000 clones, roughly 89% detected once. The material sequenced was peripheral blood. This receptor was identified in a man at least 80 years old with acute or convalescent COVID-19.

For the CDR3, the DNA is TGTGCCAGCAGTCCTAACAGGGTGACAAATCAGCCCCAGCATTTT. Amino acids: CASSPNRVTNQPQHF. The chain employs TRBV2 and TRBJ1-5, with D tentatively TRBD1 (6 bases). V lost 5 bases and J 4 bases, leaving 15 bases between the germline ends. Germline V gives CDR1 SNHLY, CDR2 FYNNEI. The CDR3 is made up of 15 amino acids.